This T cell receptor beta chain derives from a study of blood T cell repertoires in COVID-19. For the study at large: COVID-19 samples, acute and convalescent, were from the United States, Italy and Spain. T cells, B-cell-depleted T cells, or PBMCs supplied cDNA or gDNA.

Original methodology: Counts of nucleated cells, estimated from reference gene primer amplification, were obtained. Profiling relied on immunoSEQ multiplex PCR, and the TCRdb table lists in-frame clones only, not all of them. The D gene and trimming were derived from the DNA, and the V and J assignments and clone size from that table. The sample records 120,000 to 150,000 clones, approximately 84% being singletons. Concerning this clone itself: Other DNA sequences in the sample encode the same CDR3.

The CDR3 sequence is 13 residues long. Looked up from germline, CDR1 is SQVTM and CDR2 is ANQGSEA. V lost 4 bases to trimming and J lost 3 bases, with 11 bases between them. V and J are TRBV29-1 and TRBJ2-3; a possible D gene is TRBD2 (6 bases). The sequence was obtained from a human donor with acute or convalescent COVID-19. The donor label of this sample is uncertain. Sequencing input: peripheral blood. The DNA of the CDR3 is TGCAGCGTTGTTGGCGGGGCAACAGATACGCAGTATTTT. This codes for CSVVGGATDTQYF.